A selection of T cell receptor beta chains follows, all from one sample in a study of blood T cell repertoires in COVID-19. Profiled with immunoSEQ multiplex PCR; TCRdb holds only in-frame clones, not every one. Of 200,000 to 250,000 clones in the sample, approximately 82% are singletons; the top ten hold roughly 12%. The specimen was peripheral blood. Receptors originate from a middle-aged woman with acute or convalescent COVID-19. The CDR3 runs from the conserved cysteine through the conserved F or W. A D gene is named only where the DNA matches it firmly. Some rows have no size entry. The others give once, few or many, or a class for an expanded clone.

CASSETPRGNQPQHF	TGTGCCAGCAGTGAAACCCCCCGGGGCAATCAGCCCCAGCATTTT	-	TRBJ1-5	TRBV2	-
CASSLRSPLHF	TGTGCCAGCAGCTTACGTTCACCCCTCCACTTT	-	TRBJ1-6	TRBV7-9	-
CASSRQNTGELFF	TGTGCCAGCAGCCGACAGAACACCGGGGAGCTGTTTTTT	-	TRBJ2-2	TRBV13	-
CASSRIPGPLADEQYF	TGCGCCAGCAGCAGGATCCCGGGACCCTTAGCGGACGAGCAGTACTTC	-	TRBJ2-7	TRBV5-1	-
CASSYRGQGTYEQYF	TGTGCCAGCAGTTACCGGGGACAGGGCACCTACGAGCAGTACTTC	TRBD1	TRBJ2-7	TRBV6-5	-
CASSIDRSLGGYTF	TGTGCCAGCAGTATTGACAGAAGCTTGGGCGGCTACACCTTC	-	TRBJ1-2	TRBV6-5	once
CASSTVGGDFGGTYQETQYF	TGTGCCAGCAGCACCGTGGGGGGGGATTTTGGCGGAACGTATCAAGAGACCCAGTACTTC	TRBD2	TRBJ2-5	TRBV7-9	once
CAISERKGPLLMVQHF	TGTGCCATCAGTGAGAGGAAGGGGCCTCTGTTAATGGTCCAGCATTTT	-	TRBJ1-5	TRBV10-3	-
CASSSPPWNTGELFF	TGTGCCAGCAGTAGCCCTCCGTGGAACACCGGGGAGCTGTTTTTT	-	TRBJ2-2	TRBV6-5	-
CASSEGTGDTGELFF	TGTGCCAGCAGTGAAGGGACAGGGGACACCGGGGAGCTGTTTTTT	TRBD1	TRBJ2-2	TRBV6-1	-
CASTTSGETDTQYF	TGCGCCAGCACGACTAGCGGGGAAACAGATACGCAGTATTTT	TRBD2	TRBJ2-3	TRBV5-1	-
CASSQAENRGYTF	TGTGCCAGTAGCCAGGCCGAAAATCGTGGCTACACCTTC	-	TRBJ1-2	TRBV19	-
CASSQTQGASYEQYF	TGCGCCAGCAGCCAAACACAGGGGGCTTCCTACGAGCAGTACTTC	TRBD1	TRBJ2-7	TRBV4-1	-
CASTRDRGMDTEAFF	TGTGCCAGCACTAGGGACAGGGGGATGGACACTGAAGCTTTCTTT	TRBD1	TRBJ1-1	TRBV7-9	-
CASSRTSLTDTQYF	TGCGCCAGCAGCCGGACTAGTCTCACAGATACGCAGTATTTT	TRBD2	TRBJ2-3	TRBV10-2	once
CASSQEGVGAGQGTKNIQYF	TGCGCCAGCAGCCAAGAAGGAGTAGGCGCGGGACAGGGAACCAAAAACATTCAGTACTTC	TRBD1	TRBJ2-4	TRBV4-1	-
CASSLPEGALGELFF	TGTGCCAGCAGCCTGCCAGAGGGCGCTTTGGGGGAGCTGTTTTTT	-	TRBJ2-2	TRBV14	-
CATINRQGVWSYNSPLHF	TGTGCCACGATAAACCGACAGGGGGTATGGTCCTATAATTCACCCCTCCACTTT	TRBD1	TRBJ1-6	TRBV24-1	-
CASSLVQRQSYNSPLHF	TGTGCCAGCAGCTTAGTACAGCGGCAGTCCTATAATTCACCCCTCCACTTT	-	TRBJ1-6	TRBV11-2	once
CASSLAQGSYEQYF	TGCGCCAGCAGCTTGGCACAGGGGTCCTACGAGCAGTACTTC	TRBD1	TRBJ2-7	TRBV5-1	-
CASSLGGTGSNYGYTF	TGTGCCAGCAGCTTGGGAGGGACAGGTTCTAACTATGGCTACACCTTC	TRBD1	TRBJ1-2	TRBV5-4	-
CASSLGQGISGNTIYF	TGCGCCAGCAGCTTGGGACAGGGAATCTCTGGAAACACCATATATTTT	TRBD1	TRBJ1-3	TRBV5-1	-
CASSLGPGQGQDTQYF	TGTGCCAGCAGTTTAGGCCCGGGACAGGGTCAAGATACGCAGTATTTT	TRBD1	TRBJ2-3	TRBV27	-
CASSQDPRGVFGGYTF	TGCGCCAGCAGCCAAGATCCCCGCGGGGTCTTCGGTGGCTACACCTTC	-	TRBJ1-2	TRBV4-3	-
CASSQDGLAGGRVDTQYF	TGCGCCAGCAGCCAAGATGGACTAGCGGGAGGGCGGGTAGATACGCAGTATTTT	TRBD2	TRBJ2-3	TRBV4-1	-
CASRSIRGVRNTEAFF	TGCGCCAGCAGGAGTATAAGGGGCGTCCGGAATACTGAAGCTTTCTTT	-	TRBJ1-1	TRBV10-2	-
CASSRRTSGEQETQYF	TGTGCCAGTAGTAGACGGACTAGCGGGGAACAAGAGACCCAGTACTTC	TRBD2	TRBJ2-5	TRBV19	many
CASSLVQGEQPLHF	TGTGCCAGCAGCTTAGTACAGGGCGAGCAACCCCTCCACTTT	-	TRBJ1-6	TRBV7-8	-
CASSFRDSTYEQYF	TGTGCCAGCAGCTTCCGGGACAGCACCTACGAGCAGTACTTC	TRBD1	TRBJ2-7	TRBV7-9	few
CASSLDTGSGYTF	TGTGCCAGCAGTCTCGACACCGGCAGCGGCTACACCTTC	-	TRBJ1-2	TRBV2	-
CASSPSGNYEQYF	TGTGCCAGCAGTCCAAGCGGGAACTACGAGCAGTACTTC	TRBD2	TRBJ2-7	TRBV7-8	-
CASTLNGGASTDTQYF	TGTGCCAGCACTCTCAACGGGGGGGCGAGCACAGATACGCAGTATTTT	TRBD2	TRBJ2-3	TRBV7-2	-
CASRPSGGATGETQYF	TGTGCCAGCAGGCCTAGCGGGGGGGCTACCGGGGAGACCCAGTACTTC	TRBD2	TRBJ2-5	TRBV6-2/TRBV6-3	-
CAISEVPGTISGNTIYF	TGTGCCATCAGTGAGGTCCCAGGCACAATCTCTGGAAACACCATATATTTT	-	TRBJ1-3	TRBV10-3	-
CASSQRGLSGGAGIQFF	TGTGCCAGCAGCCAAAGGGGACTTAGCGGGGGGGCCGGAATTCAGTTCTTC	TRBD2	TRBJ2-1	TRBV14	-
CATSINRGTNYGYTF	TGTGCCACCAGCATAAACAGGGGGACTAACTATGGCTACACCTTC	TRBD1	TRBJ1-2	TRBV15	-
CASQDRAGEQYF	TGTGCCAGCCAAGACAGGGCGGGCGAGCAGTACTTC	TRBD1	TRBJ2-7	TRBV12-3/TRBV12-4	-
CASSFNYDQPQHF	TGTGCCAGCAGTTTCAACTACGATCAGCCCCAGCATTTT	-	TRBJ1-5	TRBV12-3/TRBV12-4	-
CASSGEPGQGHGNTIYF	TGTGCCAGCAGCGGTGAACCGGGACAGGGGCATGGAAACACCATATATTTT	TRBD1	TRBJ1-3	TRBV7-6	-
CALRRGSGTIYF	TGTGCGCTGAGACGGGGTAGTGGCACCATATATTTT	-	TRBJ1-3	TRBV3-1/TRBV3-2	once
CASSGTSGSEVLHEQYF	TGTGCCAGCAGTGGGACTAGCGGGAGCGAGGTCCTCCACGAGCAGTACTTC	TRBD2	TRBJ2-7	TRBV6-2/TRBV6-3	few
CASSLGLGNTEAFF	TGTGCCAGCAGCTTAGGCCTCGGGAACACTGAAGCTTTCTTT	-	TRBJ1-1	TRBV13	-
CASSPHSLSSYEQYF	TGTGCCAGCAGCCCCCACAGTCTAAGCTCCTACGAGCAGTACTTC	-	TRBJ2-7	TRBV14	-
CASRTGLPPYEQYF	TGTGCCAGCAGGACAGGGTTACCCCCCTACGAGCAGTACTTC	TRBD1	TRBJ2-7	TRBV27	once
CSVSGPGGADEQFF	TGCAGCGTTTCAGGGCCAGGGGGCGCGGATGAGCAGTTCTTC	TRBD1	TRBJ2-1	TRBV29-1	-
CASSHPTPQGRKTQYF	TGTGCCAGCAGCCACCCGACCCCACAGGGGAGGAAGACCCAGTACTTC	-	TRBJ2-5	TRBV3-1/TRBV3-2	-
CASSVAGIGGYTF	TGTGCCAGCAGCGTAGCAGGGATTGGTGGCTACACCTTC	-	TRBJ1-2	TRBV9	-
CASSFAGGGANVLTF	TGTGCCAGCAGCTTCGCGGGGGGGGGCGCCAACGTCCTGACTTTC	TRBD2	TRBJ2-6	TRBV7-9	-
CASRQTGGRTNEKLFF	TGTGCCAGCAGACAAACAGGGGGGAGAACTAATGAAAAACTGTTTTTT	TRBD1	TRBJ1-4	TRBV7-8	-